This TCR beta chain emerged from a study of a mutant IDH1 vaccine in newly diagnosed glioma. About the research overall: Onset of vaccination occurred 4-6 weeks following radiotherapy alone, or with temozolomide cycles. Patients got radiotherapy, temozolomide, or both beforehand, and most got both. Broader study findings: The authors found pseudoprogression apparently unrelated to changes in top peripheral T cell clonotypes.

Regarding time point: week 5, during vaccination. All doses held 300 ug of mutant IDH1 20-mer peptide, with topical imiquimod. As concerns this clone: Its antigen is not identified.

Libraries were prepared by immunoSEQ multiplex PCR; TCRdb keeps only in-frame clonotypes and omits some of them. The repertoire has 25,000 to 30,000 clones, roughly 84% of them found once; the top ten carry 7.2%. The V end was cut by 4 bases, the J end by 3 bases, with 10 bases between. This CDR3 has 13 residues. Per germline, CDR1 WNHNN and CDR2 SYGVQD (reference sequence). This sequence joins TRBV10-1 and TRBJ2-7; D gene uncertain. This TCR was recovered from a man aged 35 to 55 with glioma. Some clones in this sample may be carry-over from other donors' samples. Sequencing used PBMCs, obtained from a glioma patient whose treatment included an IDH1 peptide vaccine. In DNA, the CDR3 is TGCGCCAGCAGTGGTCCGTGGAACTACGAGCAGTACTTC. As protein: CASSGPWNYEQYF.